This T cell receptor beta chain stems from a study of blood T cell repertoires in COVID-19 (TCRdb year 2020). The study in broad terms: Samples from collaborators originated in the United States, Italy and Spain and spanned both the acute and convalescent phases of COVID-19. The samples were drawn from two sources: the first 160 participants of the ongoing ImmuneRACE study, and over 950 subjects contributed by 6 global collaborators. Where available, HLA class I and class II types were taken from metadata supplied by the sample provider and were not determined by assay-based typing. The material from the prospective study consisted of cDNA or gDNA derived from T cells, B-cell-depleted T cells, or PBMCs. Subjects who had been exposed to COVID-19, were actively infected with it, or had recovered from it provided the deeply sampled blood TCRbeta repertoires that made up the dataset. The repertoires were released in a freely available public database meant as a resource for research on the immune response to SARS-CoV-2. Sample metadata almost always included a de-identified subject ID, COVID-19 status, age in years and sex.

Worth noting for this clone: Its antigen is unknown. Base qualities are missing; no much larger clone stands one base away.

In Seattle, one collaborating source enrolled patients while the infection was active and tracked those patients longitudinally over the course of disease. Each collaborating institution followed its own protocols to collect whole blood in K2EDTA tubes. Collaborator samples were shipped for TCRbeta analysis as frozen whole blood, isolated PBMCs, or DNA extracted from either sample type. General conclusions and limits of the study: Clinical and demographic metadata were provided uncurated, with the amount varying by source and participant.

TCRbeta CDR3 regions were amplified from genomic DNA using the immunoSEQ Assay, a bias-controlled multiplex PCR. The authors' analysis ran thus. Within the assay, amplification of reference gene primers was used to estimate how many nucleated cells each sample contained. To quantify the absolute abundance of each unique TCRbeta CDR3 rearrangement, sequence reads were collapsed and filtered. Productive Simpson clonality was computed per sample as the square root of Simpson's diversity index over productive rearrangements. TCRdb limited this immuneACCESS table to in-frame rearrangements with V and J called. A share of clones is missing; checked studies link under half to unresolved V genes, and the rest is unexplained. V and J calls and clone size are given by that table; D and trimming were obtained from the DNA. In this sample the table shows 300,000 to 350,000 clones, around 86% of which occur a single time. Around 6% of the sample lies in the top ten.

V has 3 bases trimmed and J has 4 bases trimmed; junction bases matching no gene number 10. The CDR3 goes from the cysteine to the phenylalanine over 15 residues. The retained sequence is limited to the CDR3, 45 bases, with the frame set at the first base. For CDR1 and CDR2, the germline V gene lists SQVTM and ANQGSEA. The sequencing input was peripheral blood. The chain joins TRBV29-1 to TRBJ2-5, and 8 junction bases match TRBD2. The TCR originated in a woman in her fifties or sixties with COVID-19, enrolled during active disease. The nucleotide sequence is TGCAGCGTTGACGGGGCGGGAGGACGGGGAGAGACCCAGTACTTC. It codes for CSVDGAGGRGETQYF.